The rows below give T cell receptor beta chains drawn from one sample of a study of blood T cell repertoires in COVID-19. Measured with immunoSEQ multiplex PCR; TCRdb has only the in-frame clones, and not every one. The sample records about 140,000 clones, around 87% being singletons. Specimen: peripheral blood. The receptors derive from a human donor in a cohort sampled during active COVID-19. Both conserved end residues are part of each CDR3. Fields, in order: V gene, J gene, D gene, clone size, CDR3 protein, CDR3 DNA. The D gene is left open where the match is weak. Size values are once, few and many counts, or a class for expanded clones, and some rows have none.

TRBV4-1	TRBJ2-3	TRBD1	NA	CASSQDLLRQGRDTQYF	TGCGCCAGCAGCCAAGATTTGCTCAGACAGGGTCGAGATACGCAGTATTTT
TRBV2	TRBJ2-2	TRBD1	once	CASSESGTENTGELFF	TGTGCCAGCAGTGAGTCCGGGACAGAGAACACCGGGGAGCTGTTTTTT
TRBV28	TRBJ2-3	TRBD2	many	CASTVMGLAGTSTDTQYF	TGTGCCAGCACCGTAATGGGACTAGCGGGAACTAGCACAGATACGCAGTATTTT
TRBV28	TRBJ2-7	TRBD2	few	CATHAGTGTTTRQYF	TGTGCCACCCACGCCGGGACTGGGACTACTACGAGGCAGTACTTC
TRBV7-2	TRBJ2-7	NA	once	CASSLAGPPYEQYF	TGTGCCAGCAGCTTAGCGGGCCCCCCCTACGAGCAGTACTTC
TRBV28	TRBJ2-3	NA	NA	CASGTPAGVVTDTQYF	TGTGCCAGCGGTACCCCCGCAGGGGTTGTCACAGATACGCAGTATTTT
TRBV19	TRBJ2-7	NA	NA	CASSPPSGTHEQYF	TGTGCCAGTAGCCCTCCGTCGGGGACTCACGAGCAGTACTTC
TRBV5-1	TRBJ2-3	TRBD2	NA	CASSLGTSGRIDTQYF	TGCGCCAGCAGCCTAGGGACTAGCGGGAGAATTGATACGCAGTATTTT
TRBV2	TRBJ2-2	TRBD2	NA	CASSLTSGAGELFF	TGTGCCAGCAGTTTAACTAGCGGGGCCGGGGAGCTGTTTTTT
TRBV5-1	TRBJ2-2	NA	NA	CASSHTVTGELFF	TGCGCCAGCAGTCATACAGTGACCGGGGAGCTGTTTTTT
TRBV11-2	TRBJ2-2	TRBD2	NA	CASSPVGTSPGELFF	TGTGCCAGCAGCCCGGTCGGGACTAGCCCCGGGGAGCTGTTTTTT
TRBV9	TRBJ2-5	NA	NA	CASSARGQNQETQYF	TGTGCCAGCAGCGCCAGGGGTCAGAACCAAGAGACCCAGTACTTC
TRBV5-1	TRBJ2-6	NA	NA	CASSRTEPSGANVLTF	TGCGCCAGCAGCCGGACAGAGCCCAGCGGGGCCAACGTCCTGACTTTC
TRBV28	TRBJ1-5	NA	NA	CASIFGSGGQPQHF	TGTGCCAGTATTTTCGGGTCCGGGGGTCAGCCCCAGCATTTT
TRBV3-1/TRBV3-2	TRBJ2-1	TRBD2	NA	CASSLRGLAFDEQFF	TGTGCCAGCAGCCTCCGGGGACTAGCTTTCGATGAGCAGTTCTTC
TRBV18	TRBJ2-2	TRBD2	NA	CASSPLWTRSNTGELFF	TGTGCCAGCTCACCACTATGGACTAGGTCGAACACCGGGGAGCTGTTTTTT
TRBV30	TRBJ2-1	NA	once	CAWSVVRDNEQFF	TGTGCCTGGAGTGTAGTCAGGGACAATGAGCAGTTCTTC
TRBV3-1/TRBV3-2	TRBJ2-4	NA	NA	CASSPGLLNIQYF	TGTGCCAGCAGCCCGGGACTTTTAAACATTCAGTACTTC